This TCR beta chain emerged from a study of shared clonotypes between healthy human individuals. Overall study: Each donor contributed plates that comprised three CD4 naive, three CD4 memory, two CD8 naive and one CD8 memory. Points from the study as a whole: Memory subsets generally showed smaller estimated richness than naive subsets did.

This table comes from immunoSEQ multiplex PCR, and its TCRdb copy is limited to in-frame clones, with some not included. The table records around 1,000,000 clones, around three quarters of them present only once. Worth noting for this clone: Its antigen is unidentified.

The CDR3 is 14 residues long. V was pared by 2 bases and J by 7 bases, with 9 bases of the junction left unmatched. Germline-derived CDR1 and CDR2 are SGHRS and YFSETQ. The TCR was taken from a man aged 18 to 29 in good health. Some clones in this sample may be carry-over from other donors' samples. The chain recombines TRBV5-1 with TRBJ2-7; TRBD1 matches 7 bases. The sample was memory CD4+ T cells from PBMCs. Regarding subset: CD45RA-negative fraction. CDR3 sequence: CASSLWDSQGEQYF. In DNA, the CDR3 is TGCGCCAGCAGCTTATGGGACAGTCAGGGAGAGCAGTACTTC.